This paragraph covers one T cell receptor (beta chain) sequence. The same CDR3 arises from other DNA sequences in this sample as well. In the authors' methods: Reference gene primer amplification yielded estimated nucleated cell counts. The assay was immunoSEQ multiplex PCR, and TCRdb's table has in-frame clones only and misses some. That table furnishes V, J and clone size, whereas the DNA furnished D and trimming. This sample carries 200,000 to 300,000 clones, around four fifths of them seen once, and the ten largest clones take 5.5% to 8%. This specimen belongs to a study of blood T cell repertoires in COVID-19. Whole-study context: COVID-19 samples, acute and convalescent, were from the United States, Italy and Spain. T cells, B-cell-depleted T cells, or PBMCs supplied cDNA or gDNA.

This TCR derives from a woman aged 60-70 years with active or convalescent COVID-19. Material for sequencing was peripheral blood.

CDR3 DNA sequence: TGTGCCAGCAGCCAAGATCGGAACACTGAAGCTTTCTTT. Translation: CASSQDRNTEAFF. The chain couples TRBV14 to TRBJ1-1; no clear D gene. Between the trimmed V and J ends, which lost 0 bases and 1 base, there was a span of 3 bases. Germline V gene lookup returns CDR1 SGHDN and CDR2 FVKESK. CDR3 length equals 13 residues.